The TCR beta chain under discussion was sequenced for a study of T cell clonotyping in hematopoietic cell transplantation. Regarding time point: recipient sample about 28 days before transplant, after cytoreduction. Samples: about 28 days before transplant, then days 30, 100 and 180 after. TCRdb's table, derived via immunoSEQ multiplex PCR, lists solely in-frame clones and lacks some. The sample shows about 5,900 clones, more than 70% of them seen only once. This clone appeared once. Germline CDR1 reads SNHLY; CDR2 reads FYNNEI. This CDR3 is built from 13 residues. Trimming took 7 bases from V and 5 from J; bases not matched to a gene: 7.

This TCR derives from a woman between 50 and 59 years old with acute myeloid leukemia. Some clones in this sample may be carry-over from other donors' samples. This sample comprised peripheral blood mononuclear cells, obtained before stem cell transplant. The V gene is TRBV2, the J gene TRBJ2-7, with TRBD1 matching over 8 bases. DNA for the CDR3: TGTGCCAGCAATAAGGACAGGGAAAACGAGCAGTACTTC. Translating it yields CASNKDRENEQYF.